The 10 T cell receptor beta chains reported below all come from one sample, sequenced in a study of blood T cells in healthy people across ages. Using a J-beta primer mix together with a sample-barcoded 5' primer, a second PCR was run for roughly 6 to 11 cycles. TCRdb re-derived calls from the 5' RACE reads in MiXCR, one entry per CDR3 protein. Of nearly 800,000 distinct CDR3 sequences listed, approximately 25% are singletons. This same sample was also part of a study on T cells of mothers and their children.

The sequenced sample was blood. The receptors derive from a boy under 18 in good health.

The rearrangement joins TRBV28 to TRBJ1-2, with D tentatively TRBD1 (5 bases). This CDR3 spans 15 amino acids. Germline CDR1 and CDR2: MDHEN and SYDVKM. Trimming took 1 base from V and 4 from J, leaving 13 bases between them. As DNA, the CDR3 is TGTGCCAGCAGTTTATTCCCCCAGGGAGGCTATGGCTACACCTTC. Its translation: CASSLFPQGGYGYTF.

This clonotype was seen only a few times. The genes are TRBV7-9 and TRBJ1-5; no reliable D call. V lost 5 bases to trimming and J lost 8 bases, with 13 bases between them. There are 13 residues in the CDR3. Germline CDR1 reads SEHNR; CDR2 reads FQNEAQ (reference sequence). DNA of the CDR3: TGTGCCAGCAGCCGTACCGACGGGGAGCCCCAGCATTTT. Protein sequence: CASSRTDGEPQHF.

V is TRBV10-3 and J is TRBJ2-2; a possible D gene is TRBD2 (6 bases). V was clipped by 11 bases and J by 6 bases, with 19 bases between them. Germline CDR1 and CDR2: ENHRY and SYGVKD. CDR3 length: 14 residues. The CDR3: CAAGGALGAGELFF. The CDR3 nucleotides read TGTGCCGCCGGAGGGGCGCTAGGCGCCGGGGAGCTGTTTTTT.

This rearrangement joins TRBV4-3 to TRBJ2-3; D remains ambiguous. Germline assignment: CDR1 LGHNA and CDR2 YSLEER. This CDR3 comprises 15 residues. Trimming left V 0 bases short and J 0 bases short, with 7 bases between. The CDR3 sequence is CASSQEPLSTDTQYF. DNA for the CDR3: TGCGCCAGCAGCCAAGAACCCTTGAGCACAGATACGCAGTATTTT.

This chain connects TRBV20-1 to TRBJ2-7, with 8 nucleotides matching TRBD2. V lost 4 bases and J lost 2; bases outside the gene matches: 7. This CDR3 region has 14 residues. Germline assignment: CDR1 DFQATT and CDR2 SNEGSKA (reference sequence). CDR3 residues: CSANVYSGTYEQYF. The CDR3 DNA is TGCAGTGCTAACGTCTATAGCGGGACCTACGAGCAGTACTTC.

The V and J genes are TRBV7-3 and TRBJ2-3, with D maybe TRBD2 (5 bases). V was trimmed by 2 bases and J by 4 bases, leaving 19 bases between them. CDR3 size: 17 residues. The germline gives CDR1 SGHTA, CDR2 FQGTGA. The CDR3 DNA follows: TGTGCCAGCAGCTTATCCGGTTGGAGCGGCAGCCCAGATACGCAGTATTTT. Protein: CASSLSGWSGSPDTQYF.

This clonotype was detected only a few times. This rearrangement joins TRBV6-5 to TRBJ2-5; D uncertain. The CDR3 is made up of 14 amino acids. In germline, CDR1 is MNHEY, CDR2 SVGAGI. The V end was cut by 5 bases, the J end by 1 base, with 11 bases between. The CDR3 spells CASSQDGSQETQYF. CDR3 bases: TGTGCCAGCAGTCAGGACGGCAGCCAAGAGACCCAGTACTTC.

This clonotype came up a few times. This chain connects TRBV6-1 to TRBJ2-1; perhaps TRBD2 as D (6 bases). The CDR3 runs to 16 residues. Per the germline V gene, CDR1 is MNHNS and CDR2 is SASEGT. Trimming removed 7 bases at V and 0 bases at J, with 16 bases between. The CDR3, as DNA: TGTGCCAGCATGAGAGAGGCGGGACTCTCCTACAATGAGCAGTTCTTC. Protein product: CASMREAGLSYNEQFF.

The sample holds a few counts of this clonotype. The V and J genes are TRBV6-6 and TRBJ1-4, with TRBD1 as a possible D gene (5 bases). This CDR3 contains 16 residues. V was cut by 3 bases and J by 4 bases, with 15 bases left in between. The germline gives CDR1 MNHNY, CDR2 SVGAGI (reference sequence). CDR3 bases: TGTGCCAGCAGTTATGGTTCGGGGGACGGTAATGAAAAACTGTTTTTT. It translates to CASSYGSGDGNEKLFF.

This rearrangement joins TRBV7-2 to TRBJ2-3; D call uncertain. The CDR3 has 14 residues. V lost 4 bases and J 7 bases, leaving 15 bases between the germline ends. Germline CDR1 and CDR2: SGHTA and FQGNSA. The CDR3 loop reads CASSSHNLGNTQYF. The CDR3 DNA reads TGTGCCAGCAGCTCTCATAATCTGGGGAATACGCAGTATTTT.